This TCR beta chain was identified during a study of post-analysis software for immune sequencing data. Broader study findings: By F measure, strong co-clustering occurred among samples prepared in the same batch. Controls showed significantly higher normalized Chao1 diversity than did multiple sclerosis patients. With TRBV5-6, TRBV5-1 and TRBV20-1 included, 4 to 6 TRBV segments were more frequent in patients than in controls.

Tagging with unique molecular identifiers was a feature of the TCR beta cDNA libraries. Out of roughly 1 to 10 million T cells, roughly 0.5 million cDNA molecules were generated. A single record per CDR3 protein comes from TCRdb applying MiXCR to the PCR reads. The sample records about 820,000 distinct CDR3 sequences, approximately 50% being singletons. V was clipped by 5 bases and J by 0 bases, with 7 bases between them. This CDR3 contains 14 residues. Germline values: CDR1 SGHTA, CDR2 FQGTGA. Turning to this clonotype: What it binds is unknown.

The source is a girl aged 10 to 17 with multiple sclerosis. This chain connects TRBV7-3 to TRBJ2-2; D gene unclear. The specimen was blood. CDR3 nucleotide sequence: TGTGCCAGCAGCCCGGCGGCGAACACCGGGGAGCTGTTTTTT. This encodes CASSPAANTGELFF.